What follows are 20 T cell receptor beta chains derived from one specimen sequenced in a study of cytomegalovirus exposure and HLA in healthy donors. PCR involved 60 Vbeta and 13 Jbeta primers. The repertoire was sequenced with immunoSEQ multiplex PCR; TCRdb's copy has only in-frame clones and lacks some. Of roughly 100,000 clones in the sample, over 70% were seen once. Sequenced input: PBMCs. These receptor sequences come from a woman aged 40 to 50 in good health and CMV-seropositive.

The chain is built from TRBV5-1 and TRBJ1-1; D is uncertain. The CDR3 is made up of 13 amino acids. Germline V gene sequence: CDR1 SGHRS, CDR2 YFSETQ. V was trimmed by 4 bases and J by 1 base, leaving 8 bases between them. This chain's CDR3 is CASSRGPNTEAFF. The DNA of the CDR3 is TGCGCCAGCAGCCGAGGCCCGAACACTGAAGCTTTCTTT.

The chain recombines TRBV7-3 with TRBJ2-2, with D uncertain. The CDR3 is 15 residues long. Trimming pared 5 bases from V and 5 bases from J, leaving 15 bases between. Germline V gene data show CDR1 as SGHTA and CDR2 as FQGTGA. The chain's CDR3 is CASSVGVRLTGELFF. As DNA, the CDR3 is TGTGCCAGCAGCGTCGGTGTTCGGTTAACCGGGGAGCTGTTTTTT.

Turning to this clone: A junction boundary mismatches the germline segment, possibly from a read error. This sequence joins TRBV7-2 and TRBJ2-3, with TRBD2 identical over 7 bases. This CDR3 has 15 amino acids. Germline CDR1 is SGHTA and CDR2 is FQGNSA. The CDR3 loop is CASSLAASGTDTQYF. CDR3 coding DNA: TGTGCCAGCAGCCTAGCGGCTAGCGGCACAGATACGCAGTATTTT.

This clone has only a few counts. The chain uses TRBV4-1 and TRBJ2-7; D not resolved. The germline V and J ends were trimmed by 2 bases and 2 bases, with 13 bases remaining between them. This CDR3 comprises 15 residues. CDR1 and CDR2 (germline): MGHRA, YSYEKL. CDR3 nucleotides: TGCGCCAGCAGCCAATCAACCCGAGCCGCCTACGAGCAGTACTTC. As protein: CASSQSTRAAYEQYF.

The gene calls are TRBV5-4 and TRBJ2-1; D uncertain. With 2 bases removed from V and 6 bases from J, the gap between germline ends came to 9 bases. The CDR3 extends over 13 amino acids. Germline CDR1 reads SGHNT; CDR2 reads YYREEE (reference sequence). CDR3 nucleotide sequence: TGTGCCAGCAGCTTTGAACTACTCAATGAGCAGTTCTTC. It codes for CASSFELLNEQFF.

V usage is TRBV28 and J usage is TRBJ2-1; 9 bases are shared with TRBD2. CDR1 is MDHEN, CDR2 SYDVKM, per germline. With V trimmed by 4 bases and J by 4 bases, 11 bases remained unmatched. This CDR3 comprises 17 residues. The CDR3 DNA follows: TGTGCCAGCAGTTCACCGTCGGTGACTAGCGGTTACAATGAGCAGTTCTTC. Protein product: CASSSPSVTSGYNEQFF. The entire variable domain, with the rest obtained from reference TRBV28 and TRBJ2-1, is as follows: DVKVTQSSRYLVKRTGEKVFLECVQDMDHENMFWYRQDPGLGLRLIYFSYDVKMKEKGDIPEGYSVSREKKERFSLILESASTNQTSMYLCASSSPSVTSGYNEQFFGPGTRLTVL.

This chain connects TRBV5-5 to TRBJ1-2, with 7 nucleotides matching TRBD1. Germline values: CDR1 SGHKS, CDR2 YYEKEE (reference sequence). The V and J ends lost 4 bases and 2 bases, in that order; junction bases with no gene match: 5. The CDR3 is 14 amino acids. The DNA of the CDR3 is TGTGCCAGCAGCCTATCACAGGGGAACTATGGCTACACCTTC. This translates into CASSLSQGNYGYTF.

V usage is TRBV5-1 and J usage is TRBJ2-7; maybe TRBD1 (5 bases). Germline CDR1 SGHRS, CDR2 YFSETQ. The CDR3 runs 14 residues. V lost 4 bases and J 0 bases, leaving 11 bases between the germline ends. CDR3 bases: TGCGCCAGCAGCGAAGGGGCCACCTCCTACGAGCAGTACTTC. Translated: CASSEGATSYEQYF.

The rearrangement uses TRBV19 and TRBJ2-3, with TRBD2 matching over 11 bases. Germline V gene sequence: CDR1 LNHDA, CDR2 SQIVND (reference sequence). The CDR3 runs 18 residues. V dropped 5 bases and J dropped 2; count of bases not matched to a gene: 12. CDR3: CASSFPPQTSGNTDTQYF. For the CDR3, the DNA is TGTGCCAGTAGTTTCCCCCCCCAGACTAGCGGGAACACAGATACGCAGTATTTT.

This clone has more than one count but fewer than ten. V gene TRBV11-3 combines with J gene TRBJ2-2; D is possibly TRBD1 (6 bases). The V end lost 5 bases, the J end lost 7 bases, and 26 bases lay between the germline ends. This CDR3 spans 18 amino acids. Germline V gene sequence: CDR1 SGHNT, CDR2 YENEEA. CDR3 in amino acids: CASSPTHTGLYLVGELFF. The CDR3 nucleotides are TGTGCCAGCAGCCCTACCCACACAGGGTTGTATCTGGTCGGGGAGCTGTTTTTT.

The chain recombines TRBV10-1 with TRBJ2-7; tentative D call: TRBD2 (6 bases). CDR1 is WNHNN and CDR2 is SYGVQD in the germline V gene (reference sequence). Trimming took off 1 base at V and 5 bases at J, with 6 bases between the two ends. This CDR3 comprises 12 residues. The CDR3 region has the DNA TGCGCCAGCAGTGAGTGGGGGGACGAGCAGTACTTC. Residues: CASSEWGDEQYF.

The chain joins TRBV4-1 to TRBJ1-5; D remains unclear. Germline V lookup: CDR1 MGHRA, CDR2 YSYEKL. The CDR3 length is 16 residues. The V and J ends lost 0 bases and 6 bases respectively, with 15 bases between them. CDR3 DNA sequence: TGCGCCAGCAGCCAAGATATCGTAGAACCCGGTCAGCCCCAGCATTTT. It translates to CASSQDIVEPGQPQHF.

V usage is TRBV13 and J usage is TRBJ2-7, with D perhaps matching TRBD2 (5 bases). This CDR3 spans 15 amino acids. Trimming removed 4 bases at V and 0 bases at J, with 13 bases between. Germline CDR1 and CDR2: PRHDT and FYEKMQ (reference sequence). As DNA, the CDR3 is TGTGCCAGCAGCTGGTTCTTGCGGGCCTCCTACGAGCAGTACTTC. This sequence encodes CASSWFLRASYEQYF.

This clone appeared once. V usage is TRBV18 and J usage is TRBJ1-4, with TRBD1 matching over 10 bases. This CDR3 contains 14 residues. With 7 bases clipped from V and 14 bases from J, the junction kept 13 bases outside the gene matches. Germline lookup yields CDR1 KGHSH and CDR2 LQKENI. Written as DNA, the CDR3 is TGTGCCAGCTGCCCCGGGACAGGGGAACTTACGCTGTTTTTT. Amino acid sequence: CASCPGTGELTLFF.

This sequence joins TRBV7-3 and TRBJ2-5; 8 bases match TRBD2. The germline gives CDR1 SGHTA, CDR2 FQGTGA. J gave up 5 bases and V 4 bases, and 6 bases lay outside the gene matches. The CDR3 has 14 amino acids. CDR3 coding DNA: TGTGCCAGCAGCTCCGGGGGGGGCCGGGAGACCCAGTACTTC. It specifies CASSSGGGRETQYF.

J is TRBJ2-4 and V is TRBV6-5, with D tentatively TRBD1 (6 bases). Germline CDR1 MNHEY, CDR2 SVGAGI. V lost 5 bases and J lost 13, with 24 bases in between. The CDR3 runs to 15 residues. The CDR3 is CASSPQTGSQKQQYF. DNA for the CDR3: TGTGCCAGCAGTCCTCAAACAGGGTCCCAAAAACAGCAGTACTTC.

The chain couples TRBV27 to TRBJ1-5; no firm D call. V was pared by 3 bases and J by 10 bases, with 10 bases between. The CDR3 runs to 12 residues. Germline V lookup: CDR1 MNHEY, CDR2 SMNVEV (reference sequence). The CDR3 region is CASSFPPGPQHF. CDR3 coding DNA: TGTGCCAGCAGTTTCCCTCCCGGTCCCCAGCATTTT.

This chain uses TRBV4-2 with TRBJ2-3; D gene unclear. Germline V gene data show CDR1 as LGHNA and CDR2 as YNFKEQ. The CDR3 is made up of 14 amino acids. Trimming took off 1 base at V and 1 base at J, with 6 bases between the two ends. The CDR3 here is CASSQGTGTDTQYF. CDR3 DNA sequence: TGTGCCAGCAGCCAAGGTACGGGCACAGATACGCAGTATTTT.

CDR3 DNA: TGTGCCAGCAGCCCCATTCGGAGAGCCTACAATGAGCAGTTCTTC. Translating gives CASSPIRRAYNEQFF. V and J are TRBV7-6 and TRBJ2-1; D remains unclear. The ends were cut back, 5 bases at V and 2 bases at J, with 13 bases in the middle. The germline V gene encodes CDR1 SGHVS and CDR2 FNYEAQ. There are 15 residues in the CDR3.

The chain combines TRBV4-1 with TRBJ2-7; D might be TRBD2 (6 bases). CDR3 length: 15 residues. Deletions cut 4 bases from V and 3 bases from J, with 16 bases between. Germline CDR1 MGHRA, CDR2 YSYEKL. The CDR3 DNA reads as TGCGCCAGCAGCCCCCGTTCCGCGGGAAACTACGAGCAGTACTTC. Amino acids: CASSPRSAGNYEQYF.